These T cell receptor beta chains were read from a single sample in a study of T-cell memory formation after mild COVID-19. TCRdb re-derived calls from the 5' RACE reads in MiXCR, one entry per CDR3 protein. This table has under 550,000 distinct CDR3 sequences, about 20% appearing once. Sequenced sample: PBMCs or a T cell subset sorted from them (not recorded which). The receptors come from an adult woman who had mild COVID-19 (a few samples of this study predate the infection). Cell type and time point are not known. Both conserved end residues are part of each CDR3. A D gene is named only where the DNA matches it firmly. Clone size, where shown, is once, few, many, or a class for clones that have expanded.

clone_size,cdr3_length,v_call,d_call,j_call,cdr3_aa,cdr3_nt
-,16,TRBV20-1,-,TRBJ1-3,CSARALDVGPGNTIYF,TGCAGTGCTAGGGCCTTAGACGTGGGCCCTGGAAACACCATATATTTT
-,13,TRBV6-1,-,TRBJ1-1,CASSEGIVAGAFF,TGTGCCAGCAGTGAGGGGATTGTGGCGGGGGCTTTCTTT
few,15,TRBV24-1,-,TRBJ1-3,CATSDSRRSGNTIYF,TGTGCCACCAGTGATTCCCGGCGCTCTGGAAACACCATATATTTT
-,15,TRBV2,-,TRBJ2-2,CASSEGTLNTGELFF,TGTGCCAGCAGTGAGGGGACCCTGAACACCGGGGAGCTGTTTTTT
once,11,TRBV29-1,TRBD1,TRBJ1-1,CSGDRGPEAFF,TGCAGCGGCGACAGGGGTCCTGAAGCTTTCTTT
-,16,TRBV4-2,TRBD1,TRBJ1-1,CASSQDRGSDNTEAFF,TGTGCCAGCAGTCAAGACAGGGGAAGTGACAACACTGAAGCTTTCTTT
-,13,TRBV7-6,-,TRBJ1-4,CASSAGLNEKLFF,TGTGCCAGCAGTGCGGGGTTAAATGAAAAACTGTTTTTT
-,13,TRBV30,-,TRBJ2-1,CAWRPDGGDEQFF,TGTGCCTGGAGACCCGACGGGGGTGATGAGCAGTTCTTC
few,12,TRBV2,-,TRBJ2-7,CASREQGNEQYF,TGTGCCAGCAGGGAACAGGGCAACGAGCAGTACTTC
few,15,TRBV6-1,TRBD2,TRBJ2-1,CASGSSAGAYNEQFF,TGTGCCAGCGGAAGCAGTGCGGGGGCCTACAATGAGCAGTTCTTC
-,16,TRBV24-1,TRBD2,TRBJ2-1,CATSDFSSGRAGEQFF,TGTGCCACCAGTGATTTTTCTAGCGGGAGGGCCGGAGAGCAGTTCTTC
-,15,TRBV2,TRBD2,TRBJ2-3,CASSEPTSGRPGPYF,TGTGCCAGCAGTGAACCGACTAGCGGGAGGCCGGGACCCTATTTT
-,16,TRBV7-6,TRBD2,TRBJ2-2,CASSNGLAGGPGELFF,TGTGCCAGCAGCAATGGACTAGCGGGGGGACCCGGGGAGCTGTTTTTT
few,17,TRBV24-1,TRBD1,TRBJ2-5,CATSDFGQATLQETQYF,TGTGCCACCAGTGATTTCGGACAGGCGACTCTTCAAGAGACCCAGTACTTC
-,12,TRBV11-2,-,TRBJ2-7,CASSLAWYEQYF,TGTGCCAGCAGCTTAGCCTGGTACGAGCAGTACTTC
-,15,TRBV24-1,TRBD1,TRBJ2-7,CATSDVRTGVDEQYF,TGTGCCACCAGTGATGTTAGGACAGGGGTCGACGAGCAGTACTTC
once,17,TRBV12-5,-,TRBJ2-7,CASGLALTGISSYEQYF,TGTGCTAGTGGTTTGGCCCTGACAGGCATAAGCTCCTACGAGCAGTACTTC
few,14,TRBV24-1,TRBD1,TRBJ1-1,CATSEQGADTEAFF,TGTGCCACCAGTGAACAGGGGGCTGATACTGAAGCTTTCTTT
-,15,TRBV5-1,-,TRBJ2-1,CASSSFGGTGGEQFF,TGCGCCAGCAGCTCGTTTGGGGGTACGGGCGGTGAGCAGTTCTTC
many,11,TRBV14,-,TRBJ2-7,CASGRDYEQYF,TGTGCCAGCGGTCGAGATTACGAGCAGTACTTC
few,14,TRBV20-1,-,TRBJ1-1,CSARDRTTNTEAFF,TGCAGTGCTAGAGATAGGACAACCAACACTGAAGCTTTCTTT
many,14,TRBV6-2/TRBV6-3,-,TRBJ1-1,CASETGMKNTEAFF,TGTGCCAGCGAAACAGGGATGAAGAACACTGAAGCTTTCTTT
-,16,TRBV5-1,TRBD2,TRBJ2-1,CASSLLTSGGYNEQFF,TGCGCCAGCAGCTTGTTGACTAGCGGGGGCTACAATGAGCAGTTCTTC
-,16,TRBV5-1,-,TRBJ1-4,CASSRGDGSGNEKLFF,TGCGCCAGCAGCCGGGGAGACGGGAGCGGGAATGAAAAACTGTTTTTT
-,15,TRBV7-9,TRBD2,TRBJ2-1,CASSLEASGYNEQFF,TGTGCCAGCAGCTTAGAGGCTAGCGGATACAATGAGCAGTTCTTC
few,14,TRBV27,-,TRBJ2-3,CASSFGGATDTQYF,TGTGCCAGCAGTTTTGGGGGGGCCACAGATACGCAGTATTTT
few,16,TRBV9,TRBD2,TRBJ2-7,CASSGPPGRGGYEQYF,TGTGCCAGCAGCGGCCCGCCGGGACGGGGGGGCTACGAGCAGTACTTC
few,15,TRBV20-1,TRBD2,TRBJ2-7,CSAPSTSGGLDEQYF,TGCAGTGCTCCTTCGACTAGCGGGGGGCTCGACGAGCAGTACTTC
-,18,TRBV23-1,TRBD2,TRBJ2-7,CASSPAPPAGVGSYEQYF,TGCGCCAGCAGTCCCGCCCCGCCCGCGGGAGTCGGGTCCTACGAGCAGTACTTC
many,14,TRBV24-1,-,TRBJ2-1,CATSDIGSYNEQFF,TGTGCCACCAGTGATATAGGCAGCTACAATGAGCAGTTCTTC
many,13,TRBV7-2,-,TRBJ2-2,CASSPSPTGELFF,TGTGCCAGCAGCCCGTCGCCCACCGGGGAGCTGTTTTTT
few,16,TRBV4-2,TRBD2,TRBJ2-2,CASSRWTSENTGELFF,TGTGCCAGCAGCCGCTGGACTAGCGAGAACACCGGGGAGCTGTTTTTT
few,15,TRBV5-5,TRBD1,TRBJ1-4,CASSWGTGDNEKLFF,TGTGCCAGCAGCTGGGGGACAGGCGATAATGAAAAACTGTTTTTT
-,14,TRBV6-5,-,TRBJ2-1,CASSYPSPYNEQFF,TGTGCCAGCAGTTACCCTTCGCCCTACAATGAGCAGTTCTTC
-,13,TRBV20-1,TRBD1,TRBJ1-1,CSARRGGDGEAFF,TGCAGTGCTAGAAGAGGGGGCGACGGTGAAGCTTTCTTT
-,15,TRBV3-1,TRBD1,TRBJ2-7,CASSQDGTGAYEQYF,TGTGCCAGCAGCCAAGATGGGACAGGGGCCTACGAGCAGTACTTC
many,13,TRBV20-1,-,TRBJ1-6,CSARDRADSPLHF,TGCAGTGCTAGAGATAGGGCGGATTCACCCCTCCACTTT
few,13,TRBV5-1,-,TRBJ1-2,CASSLTGTYGYTF,TGCGCCAGCAGCTTAACTGGGACCTATGGCTACACCTTC
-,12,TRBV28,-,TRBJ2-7,CASSLMGFGQYF,TGTGCCAGCAGTTTAATGGGTTTTGGGCAGTACTTC
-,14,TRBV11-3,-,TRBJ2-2,CASSLFGNTGELFF,TGTGCCAGCAGCTTATTTGGGAACACCGGGGAGCTGTTTTTT